This TCR beta chain was documented in a study of OX40 agonist ivuxolimab in advanced cancers. General study results and limits: Those patients achieving a partial response at 0.1-3.0 mg/kg showed among the lowest clonal expansion.

V trimming: 4 bases; J trimming: 11 bases; junction bases outside the gene matches: 15. Germline CDR1 reads SGHNT; CDR2 reads YYREEE (reference sequence). This CDR3 is built from 15 residues. Sequencing was performed with immunoSEQ multiplex PCR; in TCRdb, only in-frame clones are kept and a portion is missing. The top ten clones hold under 2% of a sample with 75,000 to 80,000 clones, around 81% of them seen once. On this clone itself: Its antigen is not known.

The receptor was derived from an adult with an advanced solid tumor such as melanoma, head and neck, liver or kidney cancer. Specimen: CD4+ or CD8+ T cells sorted from blood, collected in a trial of the OX40 agonist ivuxolimab. This chain joins TRBV5-4 and TRBJ2-3; 8 bases map to TRBD2. For the CDR3, the DNA is TGTGCCAGCAGCCATACTAGCGGAGGCCGCTGGGGGCAGTATTTT. This translates into CASSHTSGGRWGQYF.